The clone carrying this T cell receptor beta chain has only a few counts. The CDR3 spans 15 residues. V lost 5 bases to trimming and J lost 6 bases; unmatched junction nucleotides: 11. Per the authors' pipeline: With a range of about 23,224 to 700,000, the median per sample was about 92,000 TCRs. TCRdb analysed the RACE reads with MiXCR anew, one entry per CDR3 protein. It is TCRdb's table, rather than the study itself, that gives the V and J calls and clone size. Here the sample spans approximately 370,000 distinct CDR3 sequences, 5.5% being singletons. The source of the sample is a study of human T cells and chemical hapten exposure. Study-level information: Women made up most patients, who had alopecia areata, totalis or universalis.

Time point specified: pre-sensitization, week 0. Treatment described: therapeutic diphenylcyclopropenone sensitization with weekly scalp DPC. The source of this sequence is a woman between 18 and 29 years old with alopecia areata. Some clones in this sample may be carry-over from other donors' samples. The chain links TRBV12-3 or TRBV12-4 to TRBJ2-7, with TRBD2 identical over 9 bases. Sequenced material: whole blood, taken in connection with sensitization to the hapten diphenylcyclopropenone (DPC). CDR3 DNA: TGTGCCAGCAGTCCCTCCCTAGCGGGGAGGGGCGAGCAGTACTTC. Translation gives CASSPSLAGRGEQYF.